This TCR beta chain was sequenced for a study of early T cells in non-severe SARS-CoV-2 infection (dated by TCRdb to about 2021). Notes on the research overall: Because TCR sequencing relied on bulk RNA taken from unsorted whole blood, pairing of alpha and beta chains was not possible.

The cysteine opens and the phenylalanine closes a CDR3 of 14 amino acids. Of all the DNA, just the CDR3 is kept, 42 bases in frame from base 1. V gives up 5 bases and J gives up 9 bases, and the segment between their germline ends measures 14 bases. This clonotype has at least ten counts. No cognate antigen has been identified for it. Base quality data are lacking; no much larger clone is found one base away. The study was a case-control design nested within a healthcare worker cohort in London, UK, with weekly nasopharyngeal swab PCR tests and blood sampling. Between 23 and 31 March 2020, the week of the UK lockdown, healthcare workers were enrolled and then followed up weekly for as long as 16 weeks. Receptor libraries were prepared by 5' RACE. The listed sequencing device is NextSeq 500. In the TCR library protocol, unique molecular identifiers were attached to individual cDNA molecules to correct for PCR bias and sequencing error. TCR alpha and beta chains were both sequenced, and the abundances of alpha and beta sequences in each sample were closely correlated with each other. The study's own analysis went as follows. Decombinator V4 was used to perform V gene, J gene and CDR3 annotation of TCR sequences. Expanded TCRs were defined as changing significantly between any two time points under a Poisson model with p below 0.0001. TCR abundances were normalised to the total number of TCRs sequenced per sample and were expressed as counts per million. MAIT TCRs were defined by TRAV1-2 paired with TRAJ12, TRAJ20 or TRAJ33, and iNKT TCRs by TRAV10 paired with TRAJ18. VDJdb, accessed 1 November 2021, was searched for CMV, EBV and SARS-CoV-2 annotated TCRs, with TCRs annotated for multiple antigens excluded. TCRdb applied fastp at Q25 and MiXCR to the public reads, then kept only in-frame beta chains. Duplicate CDR3 protein sequences are folded into a single record with the most common DNA and genes. In this record, the V and J calls reflect TCRdb's handling and not the investigators' own analysis. Here the sample has fewer than 75,000 distinct CDR3 sequences; 20% to 25% occur a single time. The ten top clones hold about 15% of the sample.

Overall study results and their limits: VDJdb matching was skewed toward anti-spike CD8 responses and likely underestimated virus-specific expansions by missing private and CD4 specificities.

The sample in question was whole blood, obtained at baseline. The TCR sequence derives from an adult who was a healthcare worker with PCR-confirmed SARS-CoV-2 infection or an uninfected control (not recorded which). The chain is assembled from TRBV12-3 or TRBV12-4 and TRBJ1-6; TRBD1 is a weak D gene call, 6 bases matching. The DNA sequence is given as TGTGCCAGCAGTCCGACAGGACATCCTTCACCCCTCCACTTT. Its product reads: CASSPTGHPSPLHF.